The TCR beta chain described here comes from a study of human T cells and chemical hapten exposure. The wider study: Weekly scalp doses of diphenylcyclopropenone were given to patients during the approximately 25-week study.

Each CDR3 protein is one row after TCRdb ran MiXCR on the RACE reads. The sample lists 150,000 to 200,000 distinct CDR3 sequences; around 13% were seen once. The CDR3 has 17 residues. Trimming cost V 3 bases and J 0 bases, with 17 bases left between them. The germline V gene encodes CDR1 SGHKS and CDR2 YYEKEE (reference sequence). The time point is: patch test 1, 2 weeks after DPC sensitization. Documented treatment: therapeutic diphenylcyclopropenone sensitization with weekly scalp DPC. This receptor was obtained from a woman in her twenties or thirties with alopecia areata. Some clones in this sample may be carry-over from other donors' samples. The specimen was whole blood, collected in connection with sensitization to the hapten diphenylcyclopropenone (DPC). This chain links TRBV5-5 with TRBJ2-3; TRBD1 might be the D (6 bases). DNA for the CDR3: TGTGCCAGCAGCTGGCGCCTCGCGGACAGTAGCACAGATACGCAGTATTTT. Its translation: CASSWRLADSSTDTQYF.